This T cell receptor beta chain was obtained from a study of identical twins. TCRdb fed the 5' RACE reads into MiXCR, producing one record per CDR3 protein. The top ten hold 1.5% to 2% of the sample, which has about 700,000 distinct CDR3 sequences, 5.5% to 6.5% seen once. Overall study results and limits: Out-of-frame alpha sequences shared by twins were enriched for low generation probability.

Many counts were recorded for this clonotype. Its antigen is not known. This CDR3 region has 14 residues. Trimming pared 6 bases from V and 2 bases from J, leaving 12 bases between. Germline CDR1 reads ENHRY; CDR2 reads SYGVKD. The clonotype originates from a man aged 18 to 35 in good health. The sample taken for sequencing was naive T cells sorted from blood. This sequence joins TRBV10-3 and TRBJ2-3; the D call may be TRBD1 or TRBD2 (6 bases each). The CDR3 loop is CAIRGGRYTDTQYF. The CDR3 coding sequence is TGTGCCATCAGGGGGGGCAGATACACAGATACGCAGTATTTT.